The 15 T cell receptor beta chains below come from one sample, sequenced in a study of shared clonotypes between healthy human individuals. Repertoires were generated with immunoSEQ multiplex PCR, while TCRdb's copy carries only in-frame clones and drops some. The sample lists around 1 million clones; around 80% were seen once. Specimen: memory CD4+ T cells sorted from blood. Described subset: CD45RA-negative fraction. These receptors were collected from a man between 18 and 29 years old in good health.

The chain combines TRBV6-1 with TRBJ2-3, with 11 bases identical to TRBD2. The length of the CDR3 is 15 residues. Germline-derived CDR1 and CDR2 are MNHNS and SASEGT. The ends lost 2 bases at V and 11 bases at J; junction bases unmatched: 9. CDR3 bases: TGTGCCAGCAGTGAACTAGCGGGGGGCTACGGGAGGCAGTATTTT. Protein sequence: CASSELAGGYGRQYF.

The chain employs TRBV30 and TRBJ2-7, with 8 bases lining up with TRBD1. The V and J ends lost 1 base and 1 base, in that order; junction bases with no gene match: 9. The CDR3 consists of 16 residues. CDR1 and CDR2 from the germline V gene are GTSNPN and SVGIG (reference sequence). Here the CDR3 DNA reads TGTGCCTGGAGTGGATCTTTAACAGGGGGTTCCTACGAGCAGTACTTC. It translates to CAWSGSLTGGSYEQYF.

This clone was counted many times. The V gene is TRBV27, the J gene TRBJ2-7; D is perhaps TRBD1 (6 bases). CDR3 length: 14 amino acids. V lost 5 bases and J lost 7, with 18 bases in between. Germline V lookup: CDR1 MNHEY, CDR2 SMNVEV (reference sequence). CDR3 bases: TGTGCCAGCAGTCTAAATCGACAGGCCGTGGAGCAGTACTTC. As protein: CASSLNRQAVEQYF.

The sample holds one count of this clone. Here the CDR3 reads CAISGGSNIQYF. The CDR3 nucleotides read TGTGCCATCAGTGGGGGGAGCAACATTCAGTACTTC. This chain uses TRBV10-3 with TRBJ2-4; D may be TRBD1 or TRBD2 (5 bases each). The CDR3 runs 12 residues. Germline V gene sequence: CDR1 ENHRY, CDR2 SYGVKD. V was clipped by 4 bases and J by 7 bases, with 8 bases between them.

The J gene is TRBJ2-7, the V gene TRBV4-1; 9 bases align to TRBD1. This CDR3 has 15 amino acids. Germline loops: CDR1 MGHRA, CDR2 YSYEKL. V trimming: 1 base; J trimming: 2 bases; junction bases outside the gene matches: 3. The CDR3 loop reads CASSQGQGVPYEQYF. In DNA form, the CDR3 reads TGCGCCAGCAGCCAAGGACAGGGGGTACCCTACGAGCAGTACTTC.

This chain connects TRBV15 to TRBJ1-1; the match to TRBD1 covers 8 bases. Germline CDR1 is LNHNV and CDR2 is YYDKDF (reference sequence). V shed 1 base and J 3 bases; nucleotides not matched to a gene: 4. This CDR3 is built from 15 residues. CDR3 in DNA: TGTGCCACCAGCAGAGTAGGGACAGGTTACACTGAAGCTTTCTTT. Protein product: CATSRVGTGYTEAFF.

V usage is TRBV10-3 and J usage is TRBJ2-2, with 8 bases that match TRBD2. The junction had 9 bases not matched to a gene; V was cut back by 11 bases and J by 1 base. The V gene's germline CDR1 is ENHRY and CDR2 SYGVKD. The CDR3 consists of 15 residues. CDR3 coding DNA: TGTGCCGCCAGCATAGCGGGGAAGAACACCGGGGAGCTGTTTTTT. This codes for CAASIAGKNTGELFF.

There are a few counts of this clone. Other DNA sequences in this specimen translate into the identical CDR3. The chain joins TRBV5-1 to TRBJ1-5, with D uncertain. There are 15 residues in the CDR3. Trimming removed 0 bases from V and 0 bases from J, with 7 bases in between. CDR1 and CDR2 (germline): SGHRS, YFSETQ. The CDR3: CASSLEGNSNQPQHF. The CDR3 nucleotides are TGCGCCAGCAGCTTGGAGGGAAATAGCAATCAGCCCCAGCATTTT.

This chain links TRBV2 with TRBJ2-7; D call uncertain. V lost 4 bases and J 3 bases, leaving 13 bases between the germline ends. This CDR3 contains 14 residues. Germline CDR1 reads SNHLY; CDR2 reads FYNNEI. For the CDR3, the DNA is TGTGCCAGCAGTGCTCAGACGATCGTCTACGAGCAGTACTTC. It specifies CASSAQTIVYEQYF.

A word on this clone: One junction end does not reproduce the germline sequence, and a read error may be involved. The chain is built from TRBV6-4 and TRBJ2-2; perhaps TRBD1 as D (6 bases). The length of the CDR3 is 12 residues. In germline, CDR1 is MRHNA, CDR2 SNTAGT. The CDR3 DNA is TGTGCCAGCAGTGACCCCATGCGTCGACAGGATTTT. Translated: CASSDPMRRQDF.

For the CDR3, the DNA is TGTGCCAGCAGTGGTATGGGGTCGAAGACCCAGTACTTC. Encoded protein: CASSGMGSKTQYF. This chain joins TRBV2 and TRBJ2-5, with D uncertain. Looked up from germline, CDR1 is SNHLY and CDR2 is FYNNEI. V was shortened by 4 bases and J by 6 bases, with 12 bases between the two germline ends. The CDR3 is made up of 13 amino acids.

Points on this clone: Other DNA sequences of this sample code for an identical CDR3. The chain is built from TRBV9 and TRBJ1-2, with unresolved D. The CDR3 is 13 amino acids. Germline-derived CDR1 and CDR2 are SGDLS and YYNGEE. V lost 2 bases and J 2 bases, leaving 7 bases between the germline ends. CDR3: CASSVSGNYGYTF. The CDR3 DNA reads as TGTGCCAGCAGCGTGTCCGGAAACTATGGCTACACCTTC.

This clone was recorded only once. This chain links TRBV7-9 with TRBJ2-5; 9 bases match TRBD1. The J segment lost 4 bases and the V segment lost 5 bases, leaving 2 bases of the junction unmatched. The CDR3 contains 13 residues. Germline V gene data show CDR1 as SEHNR and CDR2 as FQNEAQ (reference sequence). Written as DNA, the CDR3 is TGTGCCAGCAGCCCGACAGGGGGAGAGACCCAGTACTTC. Protein product: CASSPTGGETQYF.

In its sample, this clone was seen a few times. V usage is TRBV7-8 and J usage is TRBJ1-6; TRBD1 agrees at 8 bases. CDR1 is SGHVS, CDR2 FQNEAQ, per germline. CDR3 length: 17 residues. The J segment lost 7 bases and the V segment lost 2 bases, leaving 10 bases of the junction unmatched. The CDR3 DNA reads as TGTGCCAGCAGCTTAAGACCTTCTGACAGGGGAAATTCACCCCTCCACTTT. Its translation is CASSLRPSDRGNSPLHF.

This clone appeared many times. The rearrangement joins TRBV27 to TRBJ1-5; D remains ambiguous. The CDR3 sequence is 15 residues long. Germline values: CDR1 MNHEY, CDR2 SMNVEV (reference sequence). Trimming left V 4 bases short and J 1 base short, with 11 bases between. The CDR3 spells CASSSSLGSNQPQHF. The CDR3 region has the DNA TGTGCCAGCAGTTCATCTCTAGGGAGCAATCAGCCCCAGCATTTT.